This T cell receptor (beta chain) is from a study of blood T cell repertoires in COVID-19. Study context: There were acute and convalescent COVID-19 samples, and they came from the United States, Italy and Spain.

Using immunoSEQ multiplex PCR, the repertoire was profiled, and TCRdb retains in-frame clones only, with some absent. Counted here are hundreds of thousands of clones, approximately 83% occurring once; the ten biggest clones make up 7.5% to 10%. V shed 0 bases and J 9 bases; nucleotides not matched to a gene: 13. The germline CDR1 and CDR2 sequences are KGHDR and SFDVKD. The CDR3 spans 18 residues. The rearrangement links TRBV24-1 to TRBJ2-1; 10 bases map to TRBD1. The receptor comes from a man older than 75 with acute or convalescent COVID-19. Material for sequencing was peripheral blood. DNA for the CDR3: TGTGCCACCAGTGATTTGCGGGATAGGGGGACAGGGGAATTTGAGCAGTTCTTC. Translated: CATSDLRDRGTGEFEQFF.